This T cell receptor (beta chain) derives from a study of T cells after yellow fever vaccination. Study-level findings and limits: Subsequent to the booster, the majority of primary-vaccination clones reappeared (roughly 97% CD4, 85% to 90% CD8). Bulk-population clonotypes that are abundant could appear as contaminants in FACS-sorted repertoires.

The V and J ends lost 7 bases and 3 bases respectively, with 12 bases between them. The CDR3 has 12 residues. Germline lookup yields CDR1 SQVTM and CDR2 ANQGSEA. This clonotype was detected ten times or more. Its antigen is unidentified. Synthesis of TCR cDNA relied on 5'RACE template switching, which attached a universal primer site and UMIs. A single record per CDR3 protein comes from TCRdb applying MiXCR to the 5' RACE reads. The table has under 550,000 distinct CDR3 sequences, 20% to 25% seen once; the top ten hold around 17%. The J gene is TRBJ2-5, the V gene TRBV29-1; possibly TRBD2 for D (5 bases). The source is a man aged 18 to 30 who received the YFV17D yellow fever vaccine. The specimen comprised PBMCs, sampled 21 days after the first yellow fever vaccination. CDR3 amino acids: CSASGLEETQYF. In DNA form, the CDR3 reads TGCAGCGCCTCGGGGTTAGAAGAGACCCAGTACTTC.